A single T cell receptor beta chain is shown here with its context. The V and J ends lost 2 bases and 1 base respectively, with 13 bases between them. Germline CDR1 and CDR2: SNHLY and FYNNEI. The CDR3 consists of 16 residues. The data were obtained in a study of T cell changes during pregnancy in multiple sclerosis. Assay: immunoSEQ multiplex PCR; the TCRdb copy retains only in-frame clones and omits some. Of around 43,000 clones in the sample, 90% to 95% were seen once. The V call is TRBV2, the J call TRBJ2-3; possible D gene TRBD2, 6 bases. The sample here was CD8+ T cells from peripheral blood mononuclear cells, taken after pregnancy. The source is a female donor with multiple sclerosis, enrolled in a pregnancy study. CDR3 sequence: CASSERRGKGTDTQYF. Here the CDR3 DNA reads TGTGCCAGCAGTGAAAGGAGGGGAAAGGGCACAGATACGCAGTATTTT.